The rows below give T cell receptor beta chains drawn from one sample of a study of T cell repertoires in cytomegalovirus infection. These TCRs' antigens remain unknown. MiXCR, applied by TCRdb to the reads, yields one record per CDR3 protein. The sample lists about 7,500 distinct CDR3 sequences; 55% were seen once. Sequencing input: PBMCs, sequenced either directly or after in vitro stimulation (not recorded which). The receptors originated from a human donor in good health (CMV status not recorded). Some clones in this sample may be carry-over from other donors' samples. Each CDR3 is given with its conserved first and last residue. A D gene is named only where the DNA matches it firmly. Expanded clones are given a class, and other clones once, few, many or no size at all.

clone_size	v_call	j_call	d_call	cdr3_nt	cdr3_aa
-	TRBV7-3	TRBJ2-2	TRBD2	TGTGCCAGCAGCTTAAGGCTAGCGGGAGCCAGGAACACCGGGGAGCTGTTTTTT	CASSLRLAGARNTGELFF
once	TRBV24-1	TRBJ2-1	-	TGTGCCACCAGTGACACCTCACTAGGTTCTCGGGGGAACTACAATGAGCAGTTCTTC	CATSDTSLGSRGNYNEQFF
-	TRBV7-6	TRBJ1-5	-	TGTGCCAGCAGACCCGAAACATACAGCAATCAGCCACGGCATTTT	CASRPETYSNQPRHF
-	TRBV7-6	TRBJ1-5	-	TGTGCCAGCAGCACCGAAACATACATCAATAAGCCCCAGCATTTT	CASSTETYINKPQHF
once	TRBV29-1	TRBJ1-2	-	TGCAGCGTTGAAGAAGTTTCGGGAAACTATGGCTACACCTTC	CSVEEVSGNYGYTF
-	TRBV7-9	TRBJ2-1	-	TGTTCCAGCTGCGTAATCGGGGTCAGCTCCTACAATGGGCAGTTCTTC	CSSCVIGVSSYNGQFF
once	TRBV6-5	TRBJ1-1	-	TGTGCCAGCAGTTACATGGGACGGTCTTTTAACACTGAAGCTTTCTTT	CASSYMGRSFNTEAFF
-	TRBV7-8	TRBJ1-5	-	TGTGCCAGCAGCCTACAGGAAAGTAGCAATCAGCCCCAGCATTTT	CASSLQESSNQPQHF
few	TRBV7-9	TRBJ2-1	-	TGTGCCAGCATCTTTTTGGGAATATCCACCGACAATGAGCCGTTCTTC	CASIFLGISTDNEPFF
few	TRBV4-3	TRBJ1-4	TRBD1	TGCGCCAGCAGCCACCTGACAGGGGAAGGAGAAAAACTGTTTTTT	CASSHLTGEGEKLFF
-	TRBV7-6	TRBJ2-1	-	TGTTCCAGCAGCTTAATCGGGGTCAGCTCCTACAATGAGACGTTCTTC	CSSSLIGVSSYNETFF
few	TRBV28	TRBJ2-3	TRBD2	TGTGCCAGCAGTCCGGGACTAGCGGGGACAGATACGCAGTATTTT	CASSPGLAGTDTQYF
-	TRBV7-2	TRBJ2-7	TRBD2	TGTGCCAGCAGCTTAGCGGGACTATCGGCATTTGTCCCCTACGGCGTCCGCAAGGAGCAGTACTTC	CASSLAGLSAFVPYGVRKEQYF
-	TRBV24-1	TRBJ2-1	-	TGTGCCACCAGTGATTGGATGGGGAATGAGCAGTTCTTC	CATSDWMGNEQFF
-	TRBV11-1	TRBJ2-1	TRBD1	TGTGCAAGCAGCCCCCCCGGGACAGGCTCCTACAATGAGCAGTTCTTC	CASSPPGTGSYNEQFF
-	TRBV6-2/TRBV6-3	TRBJ2-7	TRBD2	TGTGCCAGCAGTTACCGGACTAGCGGGAACTACGAGCAGTACTTC	CASSYRTSGNYEQYF
-	TRBV7-2	TRBJ2-5	-	TGTGCCAGCAGCTTAGATTCAGGCAGGGGAGAGACCCAGTACTTC	CASSLDSGRGETQYF
-	TRBV6-1	TRBJ2-6	TRBD1	TGTGCCAGCAGCGGACAGGGGTTCTCTGGGGCCAACGTCCTGACTTTC	CASSGQGFSGANVLTF
many	TRBV2	TRBJ1-5	TRBD1	TGTGCCAGCAGTACCGGACAGGGAGATCAGCCCCAGCATTTT	CASSTGQGDQPQHF
many	TRBV9	TRBJ1-3	-	TGTGCCAGCAGCACAGAGGGTAGAAACACCATATATTTT	CASSTEGRNTIYF
many	TRBV3-1	TRBJ2-1	-	TGTGCCAGCAGCCAAGTACAGAGCTCCTACAATGAGCAGTTCTTC	CASSQVQSSYNEQFF
few	TRBV7-6	TRBJ2-1	TRBD2	TGTGCCAGCAGCTCCGGGACTAGCAGGGCGGATGAGCAGTTCTTC	CASSSGTSRADEQFF
-	TRBV7-9	TRBJ2-1	-	TGTGCCAGCAGCTTTTTGGAAATATCCACCTACAATGCGCAGTTTTTC	CASSFLEISTYNAQFF